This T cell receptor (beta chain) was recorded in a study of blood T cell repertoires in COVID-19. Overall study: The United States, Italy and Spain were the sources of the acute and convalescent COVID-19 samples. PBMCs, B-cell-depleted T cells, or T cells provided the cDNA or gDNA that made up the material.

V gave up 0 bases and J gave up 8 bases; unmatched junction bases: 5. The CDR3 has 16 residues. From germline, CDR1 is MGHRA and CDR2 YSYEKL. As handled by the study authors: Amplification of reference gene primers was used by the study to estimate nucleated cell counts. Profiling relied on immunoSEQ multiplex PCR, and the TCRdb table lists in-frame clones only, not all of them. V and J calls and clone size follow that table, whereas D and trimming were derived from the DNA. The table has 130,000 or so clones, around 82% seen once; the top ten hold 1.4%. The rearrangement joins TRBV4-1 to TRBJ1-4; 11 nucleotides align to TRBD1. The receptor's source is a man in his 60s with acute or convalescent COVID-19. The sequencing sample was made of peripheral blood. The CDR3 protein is CASSQDPGQGGEKLFF. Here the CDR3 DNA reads TGCGCCAGCAGCCAAGATCCGGGACAGGGGGGCGAAAAACTGTTTTTT.